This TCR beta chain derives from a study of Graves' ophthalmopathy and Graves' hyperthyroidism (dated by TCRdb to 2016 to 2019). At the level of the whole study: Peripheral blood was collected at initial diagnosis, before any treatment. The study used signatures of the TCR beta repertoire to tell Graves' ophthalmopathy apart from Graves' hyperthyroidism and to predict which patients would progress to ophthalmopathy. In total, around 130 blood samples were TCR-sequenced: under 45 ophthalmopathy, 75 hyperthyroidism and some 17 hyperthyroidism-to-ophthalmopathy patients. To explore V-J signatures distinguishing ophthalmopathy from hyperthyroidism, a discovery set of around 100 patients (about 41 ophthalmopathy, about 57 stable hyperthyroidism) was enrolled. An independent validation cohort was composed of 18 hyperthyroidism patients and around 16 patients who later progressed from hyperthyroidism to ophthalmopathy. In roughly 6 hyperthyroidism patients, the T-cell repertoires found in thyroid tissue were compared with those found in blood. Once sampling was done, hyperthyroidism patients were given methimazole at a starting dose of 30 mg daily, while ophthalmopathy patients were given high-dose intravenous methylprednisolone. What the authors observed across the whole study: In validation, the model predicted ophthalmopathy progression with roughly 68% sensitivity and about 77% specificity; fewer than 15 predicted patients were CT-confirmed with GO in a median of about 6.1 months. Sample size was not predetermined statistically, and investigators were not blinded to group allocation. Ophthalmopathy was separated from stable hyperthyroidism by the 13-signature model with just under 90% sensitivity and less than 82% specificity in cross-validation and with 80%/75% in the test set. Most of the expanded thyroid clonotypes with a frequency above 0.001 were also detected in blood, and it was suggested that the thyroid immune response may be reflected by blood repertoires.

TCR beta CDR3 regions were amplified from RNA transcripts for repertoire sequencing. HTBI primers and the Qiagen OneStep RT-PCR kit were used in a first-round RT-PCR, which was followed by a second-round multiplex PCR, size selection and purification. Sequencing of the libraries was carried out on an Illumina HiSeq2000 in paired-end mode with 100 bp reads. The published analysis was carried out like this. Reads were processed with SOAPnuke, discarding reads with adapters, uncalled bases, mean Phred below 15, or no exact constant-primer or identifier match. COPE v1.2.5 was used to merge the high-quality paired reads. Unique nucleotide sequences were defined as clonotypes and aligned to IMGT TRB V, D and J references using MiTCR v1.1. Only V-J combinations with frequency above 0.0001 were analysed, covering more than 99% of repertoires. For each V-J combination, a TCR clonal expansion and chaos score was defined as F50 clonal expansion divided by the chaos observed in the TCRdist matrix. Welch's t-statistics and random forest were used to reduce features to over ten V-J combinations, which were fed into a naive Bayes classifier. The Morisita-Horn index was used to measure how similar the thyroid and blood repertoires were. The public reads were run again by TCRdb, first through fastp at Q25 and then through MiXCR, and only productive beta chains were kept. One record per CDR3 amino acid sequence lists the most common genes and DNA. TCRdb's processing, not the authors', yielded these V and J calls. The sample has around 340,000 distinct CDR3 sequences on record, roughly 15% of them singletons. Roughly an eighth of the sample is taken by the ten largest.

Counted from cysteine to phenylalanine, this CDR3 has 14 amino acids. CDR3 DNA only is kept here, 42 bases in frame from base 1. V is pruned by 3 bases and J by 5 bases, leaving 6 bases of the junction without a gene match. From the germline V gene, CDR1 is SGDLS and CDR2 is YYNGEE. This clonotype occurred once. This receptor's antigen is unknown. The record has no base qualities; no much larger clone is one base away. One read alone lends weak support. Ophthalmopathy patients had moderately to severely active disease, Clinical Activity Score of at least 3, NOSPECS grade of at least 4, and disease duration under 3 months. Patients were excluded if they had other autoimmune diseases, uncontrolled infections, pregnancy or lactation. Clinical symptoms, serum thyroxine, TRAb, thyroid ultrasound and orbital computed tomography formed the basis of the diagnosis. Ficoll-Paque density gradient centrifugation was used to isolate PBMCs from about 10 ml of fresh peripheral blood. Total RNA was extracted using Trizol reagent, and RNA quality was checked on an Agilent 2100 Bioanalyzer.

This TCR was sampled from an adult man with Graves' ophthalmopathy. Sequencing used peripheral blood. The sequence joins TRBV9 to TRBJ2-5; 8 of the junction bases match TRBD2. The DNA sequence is TGTGCCAGCAGCGCCGGGGGGGTAAGGGAGACCCAGTACTTC. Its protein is CASSAGGVRETQYF.